The rows below give T cell receptor beta chains drawn from one sample of a study of cytomegalovirus exposure and HLA in healthy donors. TCRdb keeps only in-frame clones here, not all; method: immunoSEQ multiplex PCR. This table has about 120,000 clones, 75% to 85% appearing once. Input material: PBMCs. Receptors were obtained from a woman aged 45-65 years in good health and CMV-seropositive. The CDR3 runs from the conserved cysteine through the conserved F or W. A D gene is named only where the DNA matches it firmly. Rows give clone size only sometimes, using once, few, many, or a class for an expanded clone.

clone_size	v_call	d_call	j_call	cdr3_aa	cdr3_nt
.	TRBV10-3	.	TRBJ2-7	CAIRDSPTYEQYF	TGTGCCATCAGGGACAGTCCCACCTACGAGCAGTACTTC
.	TRBV4-1	.	TRBJ1-1	CASSQVIVEAEAFF	TGCGCCAGCAGCCAAGTTATCGTGGAGGCTGAAGCTTTCTTT
.	TRBV2	TRBD2	TRBJ2-7	CASSPGGRASIEQYF	TGTGCCAGCAGCCCCGGCGGGAGGGCCTCGATCGAGCAGTACTTC
.	TRBV9	TRBD1	TRBJ1-2	CASSQRQGAHYGYTF	TGTGCCAGCAGCCAACGACAGGGGGCTCACTATGGCTACACCTTC
.	TRBV11-2	.	TRBJ2-3	CASREMRLVPTDTQYF	TGTGCCAGCAGAGAGATGAGACTAGTCCCAACAGATACGCAGTATTTT
.	TRBV27	TRBD2	TRBJ2-1	CASSYRDYYNEQFF	TGTGCCAGCAGTTATCGGGACTACTACAATGAGCAGTTCTTC
.	TRBV9	.	TRBJ1-6	CASSVVPQNSPLHF	TGTGCCAGCAGCGTAGTACCACAGAATTCACCCCTCCACTTT
.	TRBV14	.	TRBJ2-1	CASSRRRWTISYNEQFF	TGTGCCAGCAGCCGCCGTAGGTGGACAATTTCTTACAATGAGCAGTTCTTC
.	TRBV6-5	.	TRBJ1-1	CASRNTENTEAFF	TGTGCCAGCAGGAATACAGAGAACACTGAAGCTTTCTTT
.	TRBV30	TRBD1	TRBJ2-3	CAWTRGLTDTQYF	TGTGCCTGGACCAGGGGGCTGACAGATACGCAGTATTTT
.	TRBV7-6	.	TRBJ2-5	CASRTQETQYF	TGTGCCAGCAGAACGCAGGAGACCCAGTACTTC
few	TRBV27	TRBD1	TRBJ1-2	CASSGQGDYGYTF	TGTGCCAGCAGCGGACAGGGGGACTATGGCTACACCTTC
.	TRBV6-5	TRBD1	TRBJ1-4	CASSWRGDRGYKKLFF	TGTGCCAGCAGTTGGCGTGGGGACAGGGGTTATAAAAAACTGTTTTTT
.	TRBV5-4	TRBD2	TRBJ2-1	CASSLVAGGGYNEQFF	TGTGCCAGCAGCTTGGTAGCGGGAGGGGGCTACAATGAGCAGTTCTTC
few	TRBV7-2	.	TRBJ1-5	CASSPYGAGLNQPQHF	TGTGCCAGCAGCCCTTATGGGGCAGGGCTCAATCAGCCCCAGCATTTT
.	TRBV5-5	TRBD1	TRBJ1-1	CASSLEYRGVTEAFF	TGTGCCAGCAGCTTGGAGTACAGGGGGGTCACTGAAGCTTTCTTT
.	TRBV5-1	TRBD1	TRBJ2-7	CASSLPGQGAYEQYF	TGCGCCAGCAGCTTACCCGGACAGGGGGCCTACGAGCAGTACTTC
.	TRBV5-1	.	TRBJ2-2	CASSFRVDDGELFF	TGCGCCAGCAGCTTCAGGGTAGATGATGGGGAGCTGTTTTTT
.	TRBV27	.	TRBJ2-5	CASRPHEGRETQYF	TGTGCCAGCAGACCTCACGAGGGTCGGGAGACCCAGTACTTC
.	TRBV7-9	TRBD2	TRBJ2-7	CASGGIVAGPRGEQYF	TGTGCCAGCGGGGGGATCGTAGCGGGACCGAGGGGTGAGCAGTACTTC
.	TRBV5-6	.	TRBJ2-7	CASSAGRPGYFGQYF	TGTGCCAGCAGTGCGGGACGCCCCGGTTATTTTGGGCAGTACTTC
.	TRBV5-6	TRBD2	TRBJ2-5	CASSLFSGGAGKTQYF	TGTGCCAGCAGCCTATTTAGCGGGGGGGCAGGGAAGACCCAGTACTTC
.	TRBV5-4	.	TRBJ1-1	CASSIDRNTEAFF	TGTGCCAGCAGCATCGACAGGAACACTGAAGCTTTCTTT
.	TRBV6-1	TRBD1	TRBJ2-3	CASSPRQGATDTQYF	TGTGCCAGCAGTCCTCGACAGGGTGCCACAGATACGCAGTATTTT
few	TRBV5-5	TRBD2	TRBJ2-1	CASSLPPAGEQFF	TGTGCCAGCTCCCTCCCACCAGCGGGAGAGCAGTTCTTC
.	TRBV5-6	.	TRBJ2-4	CASSLFVTLAKNIQYF	TGTGCCAGCAGCTTGTTTGTGACACTAGCCAAAAACATTCAGTACTTC
.	TRBV6-1	.	TRBJ2-7	CASSRDSYYEQYF	TGTGCCAGCAGTCGGGACTCTTACTACGAGCAGTACTTC
.	TRBV6-6	.	TRBJ1-6	CASSHKEQLNSPLHF	TGTGCCAGCTCCCATAAGGAACAGTTAAATTCACCCCTCCACTTT
.	TRBV7-8	TRBD1	TRBJ1-5	CASSHTRDRGPDWQPQHF	TGTGCCAGCAGCCATACGCGGGACAGGGGGCCCGATTGGCAGCCCCAGCATTTT
.	TRBV5-4	.	TRBJ2-3	CASSAGRAGGTDTQYF	TGTGCCAGCAGCGCAGGAAGGGCAGGGGGCACAGATACGCAGTATTTT
.	TRBV9	.	TRBJ2-1	CASSGPTGSSYNEQFF	TGTGCCAGCAGCGGCCCGACTGGGAGCTCCTACAATGAGCAGTTCTTC
few	TRBV30	TRBD2	TRBJ2-5	CAWSVTSGEEQYF	TGTGCCTGGAGTGTAACTAGCGGGGAGGAGCAGTACTTC
few	TRBV18	.	TRBJ2-1	CASSPPANAAGEQFF	TGTGCCAGCTCACCACCAGCGAACGCTGCCGGTGAGCAGTTCTTC
few	TRBV18	.	TRBJ2-7	CASSPSELQGTYEQYF	TGTGCCAGCTCACCCTCGGAACTACAGGGTACCTACGAGCAGTACTTC
.	TRBV27	TRBD1	TRBJ1-1	CASRTGGVNTEAFF	TGTGCCAGCAGGACAGGGGGAGTGAACACTGAAGCTTTCTTT
.	TRBV5-1	.	TRBJ1-6	CASREDAGAPLHF	TGCGCCTCTCGGGAGGATGCGGGGGCACCCCTCCACTTT
.	TRBV5-1	.	TRBJ2-7	CASSSDSYEQYF	TGCGCCAGCAGCTCAGACAGCTACGAGCAGTACTTC
.	TRBV4-1	.	TRBJ2-3	CASSQDPGRDTQYF	TGCGCCAGCAGCCAAGATCCGGGGAGAGATACGCAGTATTTT
once	TRBV7-3	TRBD2	TRBJ2-2	CASSSEREALAGELFF	TGTGCCAGCAGCTCAGAGCGGGAGGCCCTCGCCGGGGAGCTGTTTTTT
.	TRBV19	.	TRBJ1-2	CASATILSGANYGYTF	TGTGCCAGTGCAACAATCTTATCTGGAGCTAACTATGGCTACACCTTC
.	TRBV6-1	.	TRBJ1-2	CASTSGLPGYTF	TGTGCCTCGACCTCGGGGTTACCTGGCTACACCTTC
.	TRBV7-2	.	TRBJ2-7	CASSLERGWGRRPYEQYF	TGTGCCAGCAGCTTAGAAAGGGGGTGGGGCCGGAGACCCTACGAGCAGTACTTC
.	TRBV5-6	.	TRBJ1-1	CASSLFPGGMNTEAFF	TGTGCCAGCAGCTTGTTCCCGGGGGGCATGAACACTGAAGCTTTCTTT
.	TRBV5-1	.	TRBJ2-1	CASSLTTGPSYNEQFF	TGCGCCAGCAGCTTGACAACAGGCCCCTCCTACAATGAGCAGTTCTTC
many	TRBV7-2	TRBD2	TRBJ2-3	CASSSLNRDYLFSGTQYF	TGTGCCAGCAGCTCACTAAACCGGGACTACCTGTTTAGCGGTACGCAGTATTTT
.	TRBV5-6	TRBD2	TRBJ2-7	CASTLELAGYTYEQYF	TGTGCCAGCACCCTCGAGCTAGCGGGTTACACCTACGAGCAGTACTTC
.	TRBV6-5	.	TRBJ1-3	CASRGLGAGNTIYF	TGTGCCAGCAGGGGACTCGGGGCTGGAAACACCATATATTTT
few	TRBV7-9	.	TRBJ2-1	CASSLISYNEQFF	TGTGCCAGCAGCTTAATCAGCTACAATGAGCAGTTCTTC
.	TRBV5-1	TRBD1	TRBJ1-2	CASSLRGQGGYTF	TGCGCCAGCAGCTTGAGGGGACAGGGGGGCTACACCTTC
.	TRBV4-1	.	TRBJ2-5	CASRQQGGETQYF	TGCGCCAGCAGACAACAGGGTGGGGAGACCCAGTACTTC
.	TRBV9	.	TRBJ2-2	CASSVEPSENTGELFF	TGTGCCAGCAGCGTAGAGCCTAGCGAGAACACCGGGGAGCTGTTTTTT